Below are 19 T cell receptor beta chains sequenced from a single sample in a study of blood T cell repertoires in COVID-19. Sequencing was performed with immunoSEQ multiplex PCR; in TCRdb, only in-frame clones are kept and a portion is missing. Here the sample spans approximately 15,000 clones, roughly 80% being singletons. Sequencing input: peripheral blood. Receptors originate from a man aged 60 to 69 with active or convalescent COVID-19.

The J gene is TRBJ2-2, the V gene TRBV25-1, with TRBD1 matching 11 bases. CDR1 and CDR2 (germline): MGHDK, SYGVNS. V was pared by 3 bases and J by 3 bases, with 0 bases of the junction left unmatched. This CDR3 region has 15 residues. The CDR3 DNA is TGTGCCAGCAGTGAGGGACAGGGGGACACCGGGGAGCTGTTTTTT. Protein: CASSEGQGDTGELFF.

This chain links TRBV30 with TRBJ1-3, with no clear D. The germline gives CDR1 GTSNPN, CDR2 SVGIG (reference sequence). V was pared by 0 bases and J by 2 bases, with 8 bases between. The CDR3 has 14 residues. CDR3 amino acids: CAWSVGGAGNTIYF. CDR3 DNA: TGTGCCTGGAGTGTAGGAGGAGCTGGAAACACCATATATTTT. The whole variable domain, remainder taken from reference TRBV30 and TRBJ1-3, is SQTIHQWPATLVQPVGSPLSLECTVEGTSNPNLYWYRQAAGRGLQLLFYSVGIGQISSEVPQNLSASRPQDRQFILSSKKLLLSDSGFYLCAWSVGGAGNTIYFGEGSWLTVV.

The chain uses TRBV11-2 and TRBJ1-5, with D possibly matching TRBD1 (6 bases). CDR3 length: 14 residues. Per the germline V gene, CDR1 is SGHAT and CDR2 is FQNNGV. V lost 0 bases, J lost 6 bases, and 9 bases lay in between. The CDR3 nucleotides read TGTGCCAGCAGCTTAGATACAGGGTTTCAGCCCCAGCATTTT. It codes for CASSLDTGFQPQHF.

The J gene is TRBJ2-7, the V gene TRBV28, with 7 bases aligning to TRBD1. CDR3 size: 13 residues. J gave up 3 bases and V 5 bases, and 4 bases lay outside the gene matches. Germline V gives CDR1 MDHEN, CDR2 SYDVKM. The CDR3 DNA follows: TGTGCCAGCAGTCCGGGACAGAACTACGAGCAGTACTTC. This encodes CASSPGQNYEQYF. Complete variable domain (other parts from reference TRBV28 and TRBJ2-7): DVKVTQSSRYLVKRTGEKVFLECVQDMDHENMFWYRQDPGLGLRLIYFSYDVKMKEKGDIPEGYSVSREKKERFSLILESASTNQTSMYLCASSPGQNYEQYFGPGTRLTVT.

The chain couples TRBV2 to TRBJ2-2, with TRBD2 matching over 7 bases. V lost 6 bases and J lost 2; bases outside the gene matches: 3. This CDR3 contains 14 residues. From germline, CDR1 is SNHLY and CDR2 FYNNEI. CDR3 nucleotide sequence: TGTGCCAGCAGGCGACTAGCAAACACCGGGGAGCTGTTTTTT. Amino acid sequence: CASRRLANTGELFF.

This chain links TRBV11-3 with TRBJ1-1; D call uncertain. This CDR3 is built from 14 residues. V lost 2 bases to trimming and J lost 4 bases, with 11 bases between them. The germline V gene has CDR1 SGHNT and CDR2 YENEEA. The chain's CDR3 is CASSLIGVSTEAFF. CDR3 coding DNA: TGTGCCAGCAGCTTAATCGGGGTTAGCACTGAAGCTTTCTTT.

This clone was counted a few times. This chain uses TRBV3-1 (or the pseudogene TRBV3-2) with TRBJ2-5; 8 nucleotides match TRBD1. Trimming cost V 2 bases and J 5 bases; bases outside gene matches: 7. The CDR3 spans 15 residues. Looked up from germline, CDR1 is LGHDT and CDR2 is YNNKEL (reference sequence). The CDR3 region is CASSQSLQGEETQYF. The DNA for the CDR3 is TGTGCCAGCAGCCAATCACTACAGGGGGAGGAGACCCAGTACTTC.

The CDR3 DNA sequence: TGTGCCAGCAGCTCGGGACAGGGGAACACTGAAGCTTTCTTT. Amino acids: CASSSGQGNTEAFF. The rearrangement joins TRBV5-4 to TRBJ1-1, with TRBD1 matching over 9 bases. From germline, CDR1 is SGHNT and CDR2 YYREEE (reference sequence). J gave up 1 base and V 3 bases, and 1 base lay outside the gene matches. CDR3 length: 14 amino acids.

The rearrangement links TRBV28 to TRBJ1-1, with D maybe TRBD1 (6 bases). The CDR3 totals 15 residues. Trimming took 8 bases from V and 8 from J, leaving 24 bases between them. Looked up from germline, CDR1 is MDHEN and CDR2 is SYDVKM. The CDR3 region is CASLGAHQGTQEAFF. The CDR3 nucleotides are TGTGCCAGCCTCGGGGCCCACCAGGGGACCCAAGAAGCTTTCTTT.

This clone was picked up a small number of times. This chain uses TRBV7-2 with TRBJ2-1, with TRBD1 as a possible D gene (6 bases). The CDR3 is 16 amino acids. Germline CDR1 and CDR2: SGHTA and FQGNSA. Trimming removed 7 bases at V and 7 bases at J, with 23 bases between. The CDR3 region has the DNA TGTGCCAGCATCTCACGGTCGATGGGGGCCACTAATGAGCAGTTCTTC. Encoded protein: CASISRSMGATNEQFF.

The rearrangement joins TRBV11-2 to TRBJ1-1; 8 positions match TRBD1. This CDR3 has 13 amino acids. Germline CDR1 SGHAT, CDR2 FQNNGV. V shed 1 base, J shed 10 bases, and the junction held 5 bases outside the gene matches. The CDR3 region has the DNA TGTGCCAGCAGCTTAGCGGAGGACAGGGCAGCTTTCTTT. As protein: CASSLAEDRAAFF.

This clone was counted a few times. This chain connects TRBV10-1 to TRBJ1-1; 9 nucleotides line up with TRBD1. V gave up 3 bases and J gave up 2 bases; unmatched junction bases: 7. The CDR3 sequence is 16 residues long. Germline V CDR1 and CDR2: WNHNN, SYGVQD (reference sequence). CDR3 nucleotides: TGCGCCAGCAGTGACTCCGGGACAGGGCTTAACACTGAAGCTTTCTTT. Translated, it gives CASSDSGTGLNTEAFF.

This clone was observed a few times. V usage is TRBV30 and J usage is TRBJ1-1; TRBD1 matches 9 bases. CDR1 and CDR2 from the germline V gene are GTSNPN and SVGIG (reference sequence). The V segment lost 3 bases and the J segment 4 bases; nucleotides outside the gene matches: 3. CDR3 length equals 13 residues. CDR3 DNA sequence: TGTGCCTGGAGCGAGGACAGGGGCACTGAAGCTTTCTTT. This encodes CAWSEDRGTEAFF.

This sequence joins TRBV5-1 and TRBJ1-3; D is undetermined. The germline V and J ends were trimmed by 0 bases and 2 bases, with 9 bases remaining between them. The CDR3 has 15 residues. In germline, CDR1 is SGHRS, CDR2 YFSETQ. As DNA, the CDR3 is TGCGCCAGCAGCTTGGCGCGCACAGCTGGAAACACCATATATTTT. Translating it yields CASSLARTAGNTIYF.

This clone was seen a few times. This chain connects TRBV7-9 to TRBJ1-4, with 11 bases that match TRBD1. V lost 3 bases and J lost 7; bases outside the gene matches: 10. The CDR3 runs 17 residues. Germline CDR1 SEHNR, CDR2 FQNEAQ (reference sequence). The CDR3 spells CASSLIGQGAQSEKLFF. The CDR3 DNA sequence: TGTGCCAGCAGCTTGATTGGACAGGGGGCGCAGAGTGAAAAACTGTTTTTT. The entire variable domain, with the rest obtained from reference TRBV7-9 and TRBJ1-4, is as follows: DTGVSQNPRHKITKRGQNVTFRCDPISEHNRLYWYRQTLGQGPEFLTYFQNEAQLEKSRLLSDRFSAERPKGSFSTLEIQRTEQGDSAMYLCASSLIGQGAQSEKLFFGSGTQLSVL.

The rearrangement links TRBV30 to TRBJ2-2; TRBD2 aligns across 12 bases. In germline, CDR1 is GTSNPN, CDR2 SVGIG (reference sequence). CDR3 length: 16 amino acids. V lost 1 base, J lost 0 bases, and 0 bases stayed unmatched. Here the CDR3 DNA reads TGTGCCTGGAGTGCTAGCGGGAGGGCGAACACCGGGGAGCTGTTTTTT. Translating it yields CAWSASGRANTGELFF.

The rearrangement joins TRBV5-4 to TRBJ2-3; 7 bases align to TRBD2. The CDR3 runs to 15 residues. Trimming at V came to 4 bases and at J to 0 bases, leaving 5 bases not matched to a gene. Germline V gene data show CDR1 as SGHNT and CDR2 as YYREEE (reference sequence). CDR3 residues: CASSRDYSSTDTQYF. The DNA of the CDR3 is TGTGCCAGCAGCCGGGACTACTCCAGCACAGATACGCAGTATTTT.

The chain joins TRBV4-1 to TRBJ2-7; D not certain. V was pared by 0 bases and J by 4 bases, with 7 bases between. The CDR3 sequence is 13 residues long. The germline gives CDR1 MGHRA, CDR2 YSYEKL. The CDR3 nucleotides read TGCGCCAGCAGCCAAGACACAGTGTACGAGCAGTACTTC. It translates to CASSQDTVYEQYF.

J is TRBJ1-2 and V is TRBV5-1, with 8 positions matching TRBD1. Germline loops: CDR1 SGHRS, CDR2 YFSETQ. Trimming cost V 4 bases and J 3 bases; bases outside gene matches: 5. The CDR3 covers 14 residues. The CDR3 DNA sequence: TGCGCCAGCAGCCAACAGGGGGAATACTATGGCTACACCTTC. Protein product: CASSQQGEYYGYTF.